This T cell receptor beta chain was obtained from a study of T-cell reconstitution after alpha-beta-depleted transplantation in children. Per the germline V gene, CDR1 is MGHDK and CDR2 is SYGVNS. Trimming took 6 bases from V and 8 from J, leaving 11 bases between them. The CDR3 loop spans 12 amino acids. This clonotype was detected ten times or more. Its antigen remains unknown. Study-wide points: The origin of alpha-beta T cells about two months after transplant was reportedly several hundred expanded graft clones. Surviving recipient T cells and thymic progenitors produced the high day-60 TCRbeta diversity seen in some patients. T-cell numbers and diversity, one year after transplant, stemmed largely from T cells that were newly produced.

Researchers prepared the TCRbeta library using unique molecular identifiers, the study reports. Each CDR3 protein is one row after TCRdb ran MiXCR on the PCR reads. The table has about 300,000 distinct CDR3 sequences, about a tenth seen once. This TCR was recovered from a boy younger than two with acute myeloid leukemia, due to receive a stem cell transplant. This specimen was PBMCs, taken before TCRalphabeta/CD19-depleted stem cell transplant. The V gene is TRBV25-1, the J gene TRBJ2-1; D unclear. The CDR3 sequence: CASSHQLHEQFF. CDR3 sequence (DNA): TGTGCCAGCAGCCATCAGTTGCATGAGCAGTTCTTC.